This T cell receptor beta chain is drawn from a study of response to subunit inactivated influenza vaccine. Study results and caveats: Each seasonal influenza vaccination, the authors suggested, recruits few new T cells.

Germline V gene sequence: CDR1 SGHRS, CDR2 YFSETQ. The CDR3 is made up of 15 amino acids. With 0 bases clipped from V and 5 bases from J, the junction kept 4 bases outside the gene matches. This clonotype came up many times. Antigen specificity is unknown. TCRdb redid the calling of the RT-PCR reads with MiXCR, one entry per CDR3 protein. The table has approximately 730,000 distinct CDR3 sequences, about 15% seen once. Sequencing was performed on PBMCs from blood, taken roughly 2 weeks before vaccination. The clonotype originates from a man over 45 who received an inactivated influenza vaccine. The chain uses TRBV5-1 and TRBJ1-4; 7 bases align to TRBD1. CDR3 region: CASSLVPGQNEKLFF. For the CDR3, the DNA is TGCGCCAGCAGCTTGGTTCCGGGACAGAATGAAAAACTGTTTTTT.